This T cell receptor (beta chain) was obtained from a study of regulatory T cells in long-lasting Graves disease. Study-wide background: New Graves' disease cases had less than 3 months of antithyroid drugs.

Germline lookup yields CDR1 PRHDT and CDR2 FYEKMQ (reference sequence). This CDR3 contains 12 residues. Unmatched junction bases numbered 10, after V lost 4 bases and J lost 16 bases. Both iRepertoire HTBI primers and Arm-PCR of CDR3 regions were used to build the TCR beta libraries. TCRdb ran MiXCR on the multiplex PCR reads and lists one entry per CDR3 protein. The repertoire consists of roughly 500,000 distinct CDR3 sequences, with about 15% occurring once and the leading ten covering about a sixth. A note on this clonotype: This may be a read error, as it is one base from a much larger clone.

Time point in this sample: newly diagnosed GD, antithyroid drugs for less than 3 months. Extracted RNA from PBMCs served as the source of the TCR library. Graves' disease diagnosis relied on American Thyroid Association guidelines. The same sample was also used in a study of T cells in Graves' hyperthyroidism and ophthalmopathy.

The gene calls are TRBV13 and TRBJ2-1; 7 positions agree with TRBD2. The material was peripheral blood mononuclear cells (PBMCs), obtained at new diagnosis, from a patient treated with antithyroid drugs. The receptor was isolated from a woman in her fifties or sixties with Graves disease. The CDR3 DNA is TGTGCCAGCAGCTCCCCCGGACTAGTTATCTTCTTC. Amino acid sequence: CASSSPGLVIFF.